This TCR beta chain emerged from a study of T cell repertoires in cytomegalovirus infection. In the study overall: Evidence of both CMV infection and a matching HLA type came from public TCR beta signatures. Study outcomes and limitations: Across the ex vivo response, the dominant clonotypes were HLA-C-restricted CMV-specific TCR beta clonotypes.

TCRdb reprocessed the reads via MiXCR and lists one record per CDR3 protein. The profile shows about 460,000 distinct CDR3 sequences, approximately 11% of them singletons. Note on this clonotype: Its target is not known. The CDR3 does not close with the conserved phenylalanine or tryptophan, likely indicating a read error.

The CDR3 extends over 16 amino acids. Per germline, CDR1 MGHRA and CDR2 YSYEKL. The TCR was taken from a human donor in good health (CMV status not recorded). Some clones in this sample may be carry-over from other donors' samples. The chain is built from TRBV4-1 and TRBJ2-1, with TRBD2 matching over 12 bases. Sequences were obtained from PBMCs. CDR3 amino acids: CASSQDLAGGPSAQFL. CDR3 nucleotides: TGTGCCAGCAGCCAAGATCTAGCGGGAGGGCCTAGTGCGCAGTTCTTG.